The 27 T cell receptor beta chains reported below all come from one sample, sequenced in a study of cytomegalovirus exposure and HLA in healthy donors. The PCR made use of 60 Vbeta and 13 Jbeta primers. Profiling relied on immunoSEQ multiplex PCR, and the TCRdb table lists in-frame clones only, not all of them. The table has around 100,000 clones, over 80% seen once. The sequenced material came from PBMCs. The receptors were sampled from a female donor in good health and CMV-seropositive.

In DNA, the CDR3 is TGCGCCAGCAGTGAGCCCGGGACAGGGAATTTCGAGCAGTACTTC. It specifies CASSEPGTGNFEQYF. This sequence joins TRBV10-2 and TRBJ2-7; 9 bases agree with TRBD1. CDR3 length: 15 residues. V shed 2 bases, J shed 6 bases, and the junction held 8 bases outside the gene matches. From germline, CDR1 is WSHSY and CDR2 SAAADI.

The chain is built from TRBV6-6 and TRBJ2-7; perhaps TRBD1 as D (6 bases). CDR1 and CDR2 from the germline V gene are MNHNY and SVGAGI (reference sequence). This CDR3 is built from 14 residues. V lost 2 bases and J 8 bases, leaving 16 bases between the germline ends. The CDR3 spells CASSYEGEPSQQYF. CDR3 nucleotide sequence: TGTGCCAGCAGTTACGAGGGGGAGCCCTCTCAGCAGTACTTC.

The chain combines TRBV7-9 with TRBJ2-7; D not certain. CDR1 and CDR2 (germline): SEHNR, FQNEAQ (reference sequence). This CDR3 is 13 amino acids long. V gave up 0 bases and J gave up 2 bases, with 5 bases separating them. The CDR3 region has the DNA TGTGCCAGCAGCTTAGCTGGGCCCTACGAGCAGTACTTC. It translates to CASSLAGPYEQYF. Looking up the rest from reference TRBV7-9 and TRBJ2-7 gives the full variable domain: DTGVSQNPRHKITKRGQNVTFRCDPISEHNRLYWYRQTLGQGPEFLTYFQNEAQLEKSRLLSDRFSAERPKGSFSTLEIQRTEQGDSAMYLCASSLAGPYEQYFGPGTRLTVT.

The J gene is TRBJ2-7, the V gene TRBV19, with D hard to call. Trimming pared 5 bases from V and 2 bases from J, leaving 7 bases between. Germline loops: CDR1 LNHDA, CDR2 SQIVND (reference sequence). The CDR3 loop spans 12 amino acids. CDR3 sequence: CASSAGPYEQYF. The CDR3 nucleotides are TGTGCCAGTAGTGCAGGTCCCTACGAGCAGTACTTC.

The chain carries TRBV7-6 and TRBJ2-1; possible D gene TRBD2, 5 bases. The germline V gene has CDR1 SGHVS and CDR2 FNYEAQ. The CDR3 has 18 residues. Trimming stripped 5 bases from V and 4 bases from J, with 24 bases between. CDR3 loop: CASSVGSRLARRYNEQFF. In nucleotides, the CDR3 is TGTGCCAGCAGCGTAGGGTCCCGGTTAGCGCGACGGTACAATGAGCAGTTCTTC.

This clone has only one observation. The chain is built from TRBV28 and TRBJ1-5, with 12 positions matching TRBD1. V lost 5 bases, J lost 7 bases, and 6 bases stayed unmatched. This CDR3 has 15 residues. Germline V gene data show CDR1 as MDHEN and CDR2 as SYDVKM. The CDR3 DNA reads TGTGCCAGCAGTACCCGGGACAGGGGGCGGCAGCCCCAGCATTTT. Translated, it gives CASSTRDRGRQPQHF.

This clone was recorded a few times. The chain uses TRBV6-5 and TRBJ2-1; TRBD2 matches 14 bases. The CDR3 is made up of 15 amino acids. V lost 2 bases to trimming and J lost 8 bases; unmatched junction nucleotides: 2. CDR1 is MNHEY and CDR2 is SVGAGI in the germline V gene. CDR3 sequence: CASSYLTSGGDEQFF. The CDR3 nucleotides are TGTGCCAGCAGTTACCTGACTAGCGGGGGGGATGAGCAGTTCTTC.

The rearrangement uses TRBV5-5 and TRBJ1-2, with a weak D call TRBD1 (6 bases). In germline, CDR1 is SGHKS, CDR2 YYEKEE (reference sequence). The ends were cut back, 1 base at V and 7 bases at J, with 14 bases in the middle. The length of the CDR3 is 14 residues. The CDR3 DNA is TGTGCCAGCAGCTTGTCCGTGGGGGCGGGTGGCTACACCTTC. Amino acid sequence: CASSLSVGAGGYTF.

The chain uses TRBV9 and TRBJ1-3; 7 bases match TRBD1. The ends lost 0 bases at V and 0 bases at J; junction bases unmatched: 6. Germline lookup yields CDR1 SGDLS and CDR2 YYNGEE. This CDR3 comprises 17 residues. The CDR3 region has the DNA TGTGCCAGCAGCGTAGCTACAGGGGCCAGCTCTGGAAACACCATATATTTT. This codes for CASSVATGASSGNTIYF.

This chain links TRBV25-1 with TRBJ2-3, with 8 bases that match TRBD1. Germline V lookup: CDR1 MGHDK, CDR2 SYGVNS. The CDR3 extends over 16 amino acids. V trimming: 3 bases; J trimming: 2 bases; junction bases outside the gene matches: 7. CDR3 in DNA: TGTGCCAGCAGTGACCCCGGACAGGGCGTCACAGATACGCAGTATTTT. Its protein is CASSDPGQGVTDTQYF. Looking up the rest from reference TRBV25-1 and TRBJ2-3 gives the full variable domain: EADIYQTPRYLVIGTGKKITLECSQTMGHDKMYWYQQDPGMELHLIHYSYGVNSTEKGDLSSESTVSRIRTEHFPLTLESARPSHTSQYLCASSDPGQGVTDTQYFGPGTRLTVL.

The genes are TRBV10-1 and TRBJ2-1, with 10 nucleotides matching TRBD2. V trimming: 0 bases; J trimming: 8 bases; junction bases outside the gene matches: 4. This CDR3 spans 15 amino acids. Germline V gene lookup returns CDR1 WNHNN and CDR2 SYGVQD (reference sequence). The CDR3 sequence is CASSESLAGYDEQFF. The CDR3 region has the DNA TGCGCCAGCAGTGAGTCACTAGCGGGATACGATGAGCAGTTCTTC.

V is TRBV4-2 and J is TRBJ2-3, with D uncertain. The germline V gene has CDR1 LGHNA and CDR2 YNFKEQ. The CDR3 spans 15 residues. The V end lost 0 bases, the J end lost 4 bases, and 11 bases lay between the germline ends. The CDR3 here is CASSQDLGSADTQYF. The CDR3 bases are TGTGCCAGCAGCCAAGATCTAGGTTCGGCAGATACGCAGTATTTT.

The chain links TRBV19 to TRBJ2-5; tentative D call: TRBD1 (5 bases). The end of the DNA is better explained by TRBJ2-7, so the J call may be wrong. The CDR3 runs 13 residues. In germline, CDR1 is LNHDA, CDR2 SQIVND (reference sequence). CDR3 sequence (DNA): TGTGCCGGGGCTGAGACTCCCGTGAGCGAGCAGTACTTC. Amino acid sequence: CAGAETPVSEQYF.

The V and J genes are TRBV5-4 and TRBJ1-1; 7 bases match TRBD1. The CDR3 extends over 15 amino acids. Germline CDR1 and CDR2: SGHNT and YYREEE (reference sequence). The V and J ends lost 0 bases and 0 bases, in that order; junction bases with no gene match: 2. The CDR3 bases are TGTGCCAGCAGCTTGGTGGGACAGTTGAACACTGAAGCTTTCTTT. Amino acid sequence: CASSLVGQLNTEAFF.

The V and J genes are TRBV28 and TRBJ2-2; 12 positions agree with TRBD2. Germline-derived CDR1 and CDR2 are MDHEN and SYDVKM. Unmatched junction bases numbered 10, after V lost 6 bases and J lost 5 bases. This CDR3 is built from 17 residues. CDR3 nucleotide sequence: TGTGCCAGCAGACCTAGCGGGAGGGCCCTGGGGACCGGGGAGCTGTTTTTT. Translated, it gives CASRPSGRALGTGELFF.

This sequence joins TRBV14 and TRBJ1-1, with D tentatively TRBD1 (5 bases). V lost 5 bases to trimming and J lost 3 bases, with 19 bases between them. Germline V lookup: CDR1 SGHDN, CDR2 FVKESK. This CDR3 has 16 residues. CDR3 protein: CASSSGEPGLDTEAFF. In nucleotides, the CDR3 is TGTGCCAGCAGCTCCGGTGAGCCAGGGTTGGACACTGAAGCTTTCTTT.

The V gene is TRBV7-9, the J gene TRBJ2-7; tentative D call: TRBD1 (6 bases). Germline V lookup: CDR1 SEHNR, CDR2 FQNEAQ (reference sequence). This CDR3 has 14 amino acids. Trimming took off 5 bases at V and 4 bases at J, with 15 bases between the two ends. The CDR3 is CASSGDTGIYEQYF. The CDR3, as DNA: TGTGCCAGCAGCGGGGACACGGGGATATACGAGCAGTACTTC.

This clone appeared a single time. This chain links TRBV7-9 with TRBJ2-1; TRBD1 aligns across 12 bases. Germline CDR1 is SEHNR and CDR2 is FQNEAQ (reference sequence). CDR3 length: 16 residues. V lost 1 base and J lost 8; bases outside the gene matches: 6. The CDR3 sequence is CASSLGGTGGNDEQFF. The CDR3 DNA follows: TGTGCCAGCAGCTTAGGTGGGACAGGGGGCAACGATGAGCAGTTCTTC. Full variable domain (outside the CDR3, taken from reference TRBV7-9 and TRBJ2-1): DTGVSQNPRHKITKRGQNVTFRCDPISEHNRLYWYRQTLGQGPEFLTYFQNEAQLEKSRLLSDRFSAERPKGSFSTLEIQRTEQGDSAMYLCASSLGGTGGNDEQFFGPGTRLTVL.

The V gene is TRBV5-4, the J gene TRBJ2-3, with 14 bases aligning to TRBD2. The CDR3 runs 17 residues. The V gene's germline CDR1 is SGHNT and CDR2 YYREEE (reference sequence). Trimming removed 3 bases from V and 1 base from J; junction bases left unmatched: 4. The CDR3 DNA is TGTGCCAGCAGCTCTGGGACTAGCGGGAGCGGCACAGATACGCAGTATTTT. It yields the protein CASSSGTSGSGTDTQYF.

This chain uses TRBV6-5 with TRBJ1-1, with TRBD1 matching over 7 bases. The CDR3 consists of 14 residues. V gave up 2 bases and J gave up 7 bases; unmatched junction bases: 7. Germline V gene lookup returns CDR1 MNHEY and CDR2 SVGAGI. CDR3 residues: CASSYTTGINEAFF. CDR3 bases: TGTGCCAGCAGTTACACGACAGGGATTAATGAAGCTTTCTTT.

The chain uses TRBV28 and TRBJ1-1, with D possibly TRBD1 on 5 matching bases. The V end lost 9 bases, the J end lost 1 base, and 6 bases lay between the germline ends. This CDR3 region has 11 residues. The germline gives CDR1 MDHEN, CDR2 SYDVKM. This CDR3 is CASTGNTEAFF. In DNA, the CDR3 is TGTGCCAGTACAGGGAACACTGAAGCTTTCTTT.

This chain connects TRBV27 to TRBJ1-2; the D gene is possibly TRBD1 (6 bases). CDR1 and CDR2 from the germline V gene are MNHEY and SMNVEV (reference sequence). CDR3 length: 12 amino acids. Between the trimmed V and J ends, which lost 5 bases and 8 bases, there was a span of 12 bases. This CDR3 is CASSTGTLGYTF. The CDR3 region has the DNA TGTGCCAGCAGTACAGGGACGCTGGGCTACACCTTC.

The chain recombines TRBV12-5 with TRBJ2-7; TRBD2 might be the D (5 bases). Trimming shortened V by 2 bases and J by 1 base, and 15 bases separated the two germline ends. The CDR3 loop spans 16 amino acids. Germline CDR1 and CDR2: LGHNT and FRNRAP. CDR3 protein: CASGLPNYGESYEQYF. CDR3 coding DNA: TGTGCTAGTGGTTTGCCCAACTATGGGGAGTCCTACGAGCAGTACTTC.

The chain carries TRBV15 and TRBJ2-3, with a tentative D call TRBD2 (6 bases). Germline lookup yields CDR1 LNHNV and CDR2 YYDKDF (reference sequence). The CDR3 length is 16 residues. Between the trimmed V and J ends, which lost 7 bases and 4 bases, there was a span of 21 bases. CDR3 nucleotides: TGTGCCACCACAGTAGGGTCGTCCGGGAGAGCAGATACGCAGTATTTT. It translates to CATTVGSSGRADTQYF.

This clone was recorded a few times. V is TRBV2 and J is TRBJ1-1, with D unclear. The CDR3 runs 10 residues. The ends were cut back, 4 bases at V and 11 bases at J, with 8 bases in the middle. Germline CDR1 SNHLY, CDR2 FYNNEI. DNA of the CDR3: TGTGCCAGCAGTGGCTACTCCGCTTTCTTT. Translation gives CASSGYSAFF.

This clone was found a few times. The chain is built from TRBV6-1 and TRBJ1-5; maybe TRBD1 (5 bases). The CDR3 spans 14 residues. V shed 5 bases and J shed 0 bases, with 8 bases lying between them. Germline assignment: CDR1 MNHNS and CDR2 SASEGT. CDR3 sequence reads: CASSQQDSNQPQHF. The CDR3 DNA is TGTGCCAGCAGTCAACAGGATAGCAATCAGCCCCAGCATTTT.

V is TRBV25-1 and J is TRBJ2-6; the D is unclear. Germline CDR1 and CDR2: MGHDK and SYGVNS. The CDR3 extends over 15 amino acids. V lost 4 bases and J 0 bases, leaving 7 bases between the germline ends. In DNA, the CDR3 is TGTGCCAGCAGTGGAGCCCCCTCTGGGGCCAACGTCCTGACTTTC. This translates into CASSGAPSGANVLTF.